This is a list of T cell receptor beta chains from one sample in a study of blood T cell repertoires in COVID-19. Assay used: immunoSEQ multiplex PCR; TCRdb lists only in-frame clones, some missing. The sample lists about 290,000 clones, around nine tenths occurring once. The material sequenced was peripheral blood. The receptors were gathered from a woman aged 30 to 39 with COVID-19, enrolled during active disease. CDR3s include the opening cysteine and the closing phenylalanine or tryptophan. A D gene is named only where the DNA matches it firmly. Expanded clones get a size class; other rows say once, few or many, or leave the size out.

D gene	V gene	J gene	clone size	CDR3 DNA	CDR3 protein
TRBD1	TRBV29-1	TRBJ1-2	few	TGCAGCGTTGAAGATCCGACAGGGATGGGCTACACCTTC	CSVEDPTGMGYTF
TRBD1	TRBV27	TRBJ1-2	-	TGTGCCAGCAGTAAAAAATATAGGACAGGATACCCCTATGGCTACACCTTC	CASSKKYRTGYPYGYTF
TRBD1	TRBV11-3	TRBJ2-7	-	TGTGCCAGCAGCCTCAGCCGGGACAGCTACGAGCAGTACTTC	CASSLSRDSYEQYF
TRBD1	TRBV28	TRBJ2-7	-	TGTGCCAGCAGTTCCACGCGGACAGGGGTTTACGAGCAGTACTTC	CASSSTRTGVYEQYF
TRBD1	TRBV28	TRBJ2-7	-	TGTGCCAGCAGGACCACCGGGACAGGGGATCGGGAGCAGTACTTC	CASRTTGTGDREQYF
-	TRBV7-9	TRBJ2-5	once	TGTGCCAGCAGCTTTCTACCAAACCGGGCGGGGAAGGAGACCCAGTACTTC	CASSFLPNRAGKETQYF
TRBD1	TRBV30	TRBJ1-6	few	TGTGCCTGGACTTTTACGACAGGGATCTATAATTCACCCCTCCACTTT	CAWTFTTGIYNSPLHF
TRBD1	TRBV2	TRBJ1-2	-	TGTGCCACAACAGGGGGTCGCCCTTATGGCTACACCTTC	CATTGGRPYGYTF
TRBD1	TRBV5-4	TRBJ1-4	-	TGTGCCAGCAGCGTTAACAGGGGTCTGAATGAAAAACTGTTTTTT	CASSVNRGLNEKLFF
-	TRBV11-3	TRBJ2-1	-	TGTGCCAGCAGCTTAGGGGGGCACAATGAGCAGTTCTTC	CASSLGGHNEQFF
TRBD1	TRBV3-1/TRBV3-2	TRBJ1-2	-	TGTGCCAGCACCCCAGGACAGGGGGGGAACCTCTTCTATGGCTACACCTTC	CASTPGQGGNLFYGYTF
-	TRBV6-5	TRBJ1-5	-	TGTGCCAGCAGTTACGACAAGGATCAGCCCCAGCATTTT	CASSYDKDQPQHF
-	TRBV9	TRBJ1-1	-	TGTGCCAGCAGCGGCACAGGGTGGGCCACTGAAGCTTTCTTT	CASSGTGWATEAFF
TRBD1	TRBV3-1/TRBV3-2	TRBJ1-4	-	TGTGCCAGCAGCCCGCCCGGACAGGGTCCGGAAAAACTGTTTTTT	CASSPPGQGPEKLFF
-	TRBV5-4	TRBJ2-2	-	TGTGCCAGCAGCCCCGGCGGTAGGAGCGGTAGGGGGGAGCTGTTTTTT	CASSPGGRSGRGELFF
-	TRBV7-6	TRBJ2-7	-	TGTGCCAGCAGCTTAGCGTTTTTCGGGGGCGAGCAGTACTTC	CASSLAFFGGEQYF